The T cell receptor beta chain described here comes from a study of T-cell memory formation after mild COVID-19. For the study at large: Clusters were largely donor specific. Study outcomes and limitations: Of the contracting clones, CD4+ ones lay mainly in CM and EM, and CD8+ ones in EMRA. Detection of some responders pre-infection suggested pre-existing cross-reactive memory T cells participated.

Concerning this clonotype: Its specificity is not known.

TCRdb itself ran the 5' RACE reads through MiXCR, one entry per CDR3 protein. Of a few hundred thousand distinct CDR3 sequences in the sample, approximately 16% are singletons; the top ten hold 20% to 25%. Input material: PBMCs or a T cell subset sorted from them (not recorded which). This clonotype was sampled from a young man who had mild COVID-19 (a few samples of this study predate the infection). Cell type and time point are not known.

For the CDR3, the DNA is TGTGCCAGCAGCCCTATACAGGGGGCATACACTGAAGCTTTCTTT. Encoded protein: CASSPIQGAYTEAFF. J is TRBJ1-1 and V is TRBV5-4, with 9 positions matching TRBD1. The CDR3 runs 15 residues. The J segment lost 3 bases and the V segment lost 4 bases, leaving 7 bases of the junction unmatched. Germline CDR1 is SGHNT and CDR2 is YYREEE (reference sequence).